Sequencing of this TCR beta chain was carried out in a study of T cell responses to AZD1222 COVID-19 vaccine. Looking at the study overall: Researchers grouped second doses given at about 4 or about 12 weeks into one pool. Study outcomes and limitations: The donor group comprised mostly white British people and more females; the analysis possibly underestimated clonal diversity.

Trimming cost V 5 bases and J 8 bases; bases outside gene matches: 5. Germline V gives CDR1 MNHEY, CDR2 SMNVEV (reference sequence). This CDR3 is 15 amino acids long. On this clone: Its antigen is unknown.

Generated by immunoSEQ multiplex PCR, the TCRdb table keeps only in-frame clones and is missing some. Among around 110,000 clones listed, around 92% were seen once. This TCR derives from an adult in good health. The source material was peripheral blood, sampled on day 0 of AZD1222 vaccination. The chain is built from TRBV27 and TRBJ2-1, with 14 positions matching TRBD2. CDR3 loop: CASSVTSGRAYEQFF. DNA for the CDR3: TGTGCCAGCAGTGTGACTAGCGGGAGGGCCTATGAGCAGTTCTTC.